Below are 25 T cell receptor beta chains sequenced from a single sample in a study of T cell responses to AZD1222 COVID-19 vaccine. Method: immunoSEQ multiplex PCR; TCRdb's copy keeps in-frame clones and lacks some. The sample consists of more than 90,000 clones, around 89% of them appearing once. The sample was peripheral blood, taken 28 days after the second AZD1222 dose. The receptors stem from an adult who received the AZD1222 COVID-19 vaccine.

J is TRBJ2-2 and V is TRBV4-1; D not resolved. CDR3 size: 13 residues. Per the germline V gene, CDR1 is MGHRA and CDR2 is YSYEKL. The V gene lost 6 bases and the J gene lost 7 bases, with 12 bases spanning the gap. The CDR3 coding sequence is TGCGCCAGCAGACAAAACGAGGTCGGGGAGCTGTTTTTT. Its translation: CASRQNEVGELFF.

This sequence joins TRBV5-4 and TRBJ2-5, with TRBD2 matching 10 bases. The CDR3 loop spans 16 amino acids. CDR1 is SGHNT, CDR2 YYREEE, per germline (reference sequence). V was clipped by 4 bases and J by 5 bases; unmatched bases: 11. CDR3 coding DNA: TGTGCCAGCAGCCAAGTAGCGGGAGGCCCGCGGGAGACCCAGTACTTC. Translated, it gives CASSQVAGGPRETQYF.

V is TRBV7-8 and J is TRBJ2-7; TRBD1 matches at 9 bases. In germline, CDR1 is SGHVS, CDR2 FQNEAQ. The CDR3 consists of 15 residues. The junction had 6 bases not matched to a gene; V was cut back by 2 bases and J by 4 bases. For the CDR3, the DNA is TGTGCCAGCAGCTTAACGGGACAGGGTTTTTACGAGCAGTACTTC. It translates to CASSLTGQGFYEQYF.

This clone has a handful of counts. The rearrangement joins TRBV7-8 to TRBJ2-7; D not resolved. From germline, CDR1 is SGHVS and CDR2 FQNEAQ. The CDR3 covers 14 residues. The V and J ends lost 5 bases and 5 bases respectively, with 16 bases between them. The CDR3 spells CASSIDGPLDEQYF. The CDR3 bases are TGTGCCAGCAGCATAGACGGGCCCCTAGACGAGCAGTACTTC.

The chain couples TRBV30 to TRBJ1-1; TRBD1 matches 7 bases. The V and J ends lost 0 bases and 6 bases, in that order; junction bases with no gene match: 4. Per germline, CDR1 GTSNPN and CDR2 SVGIG (reference sequence). CDR3 length: 13 amino acids. The CDR3 nucleotides are TGTGCCTGGAGTGTAGGGGGCTTGGCTGAAGCTTTCTTT. It yields the protein CAWSVGGLAEAFF.

This chain links TRBV27 with TRBJ1-5; TRBD1 matches 8 bases. Germline V gives CDR1 MNHEY, CDR2 SMNVEV (reference sequence). The junction had 9 bases not matched to a gene; V was cut back by 8 bases and J by 0 bases. This CDR3 contains 16 residues. The CDR3 coding sequence is TGTGCCAGCCGCATTTCCGGGACAGGTAGCAATCAGCCCCAGCATTTT. Its protein is CASRISGTGSNQPQHF.

This chain joins TRBV24-1 and TRBJ2-7; 9 bases are a match to TRBD2. V trimming: 5 bases; J trimming: 7 bases; junction bases outside the gene matches: 32. The CDR3 length is 22 residues. The germline V gene has CDR1 KGHDR and CDR2 SFDVKD. CDR3: CATSGLQGRNRASGEQPGEQYF. The CDR3 DNA is TGTGCCACCAGTGGGTTACAGGGGCGCAATAGGGCTAGCGGGGAGCAGCCGGGGGAGCAGTACTTC.

This chain's CDR3 is CASSVGTGGPIYEQYF. The CDR3 DNA reads TGTGCCAGCAGCGTCGGGACAGGGGGCCCCATCTACGAGCAGTACTTC. The rearrangement joins TRBV11-3 to TRBJ2-7; the match to TRBD1 covers 12 bases. The CDR3 runs 16 residues. Germline values: CDR1 SGHNT, CDR2 YENEEA. The trim removed 5 bases at V and 3 bases at J, leaving 8 bases unmatched.

The gene calls are TRBV6-5 and TRBJ1-4, with D perhaps matching TRBD1 (6 bases). From germline, CDR1 is MNHEY and CDR2 SVGAGI. V shed 5 bases and J shed 1 base, with 11 bases lying between them. The CDR3 has 15 residues. The CDR3 nucleotides are TGTGCCAGCAGTCCCAGGGGTGGAACTAATGAAAAACTGTTTTTT. The encoded protein is CASSPRGGTNEKLFF.

The chain combines TRBV2 with TRBJ2-7, with a weak D call TRBD1 (5 bases). The CDR3 loop spans 16 amino acids. V dropped 2 bases and J dropped 6 bases, with 20 bases sitting between them. The germline CDR1 and CDR2 sequences are SNHLY and FYNNEI. CDR3 amino acids: CASSEWGPPGPGEQYF. The CDR3 DNA follows: TGTGCCAGCAGTGAATGGGGCCCCCCCGGGCCCGGCGAGCAGTACTTC.

The chain combines TRBV19 with TRBJ1-4, with TRBD1 matching 7 bases. The CDR3 is made up of 15 amino acids. CDR1 LNHDA and CDR2 SQIVND come from the germline V gene (reference sequence). Trimming cost V 8 bases and J 4 bases; bases outside gene matches: 10. Here the CDR3 DNA reads TGTGCCAGTTGGAATGGGGGGACAGTTAATGAAAAACTGTTTTTT. Translated: CASWNGGTVNEKLFF. The full variable domain, with the rest looked up from reference TRBV19 and TRBJ1-4, is DGGITQSPKYLFRKEGQNVTLSCEQNLNHDAMYWYRQDPGQGLRLIYYSQIVNDFQKGDIAEGYSVSREKKESFPLTVTSAQKNPTAFYLCASWNGGTVNEKLFFGSGTQLSVL.

The V gene is TRBV3-1 (or the pseudogene TRBV3-2), the J gene TRBJ2-1; perhaps TRBD2 as D (6 bases). Germline loops: CDR1 LGHDT, CDR2 YNNKEL (reference sequence). Trimming shortened V by 1 base and J by 0 bases, and 7 bases separated the two germline ends. The CDR3 consists of 15 residues. CDR3: CASSQGRASYNEQFF. The CDR3 bases are TGTGCCAGCAGCCAAGGGAGGGCCTCCTACAATGAGCAGTTCTTC.

The chain combines TRBV7-3 with TRBJ1-2; 8 positions agree with TRBD1. Trimming cost V 4 bases and J 8 bases; bases outside gene matches: 6. CDR3 length equals 13 residues. Germline V gene sequence: CDR1 SGHTA, CDR2 FQGTGA. The chain's CDR3 is CASSSGQGYGYTF. In nucleotides, the CDR3 is TGTGCCAGCAGCTCCGGACAGGGATACGGCTACACCTTC.

The chain joins TRBV29-1 to TRBJ2-3; the match to TRBD1 covers 9 bases. The germline V gene encodes CDR1 SQVTM and CDR2 ANQGSEA. The CDR3 consists of 13 residues. The V gene end was trimmed by 8 bases and the J gene end by 3 bases; junction bases not matched to a gene: 6. The CDR3 loop reads CSTQTGGTDTQYF. In DNA, the CDR3 is TGCAGCACACAGACAGGGGGGACAGATACGCAGTATTTT.

V is TRBV7-2 and J is TRBJ2-7; D not certain. The CDR3 consists of 14 residues. CDR1 is SGHTA and CDR2 is FQGNSA in the germline V gene. With 1 base removed from V and 2 bases from J, the gap between germline ends came to 9 bases. Written as DNA, the CDR3 is TGTGCCAGCAGCTTAGACTGGCTAACCTACGAGCAGTACTTC. It encodes CASSLDWLTYEQYF.

This clone has a handful of counts. This chain links TRBV15 with TRBJ1-1, with 7 bases matching TRBD1. In germline, CDR1 is LNHNV, CDR2 YYDKDF (reference sequence). The CDR3 totals 14 residues. Losses at the gene ends were 6 bases for V and 4 bases for J; bases not matched to a gene: 8. The CDR3 sequence: CATRHGQVGTEAFF. The CDR3 bases are TGTGCCACCAGACATGGACAGGTAGGCACTGAAGCTTTCTTT.

This clone was counted a few times. A read error may produce the germline difference seen at one junction end. V and J are TRBV6-1 and TRBJ1-1; D is possibly TRBD1 (6 bases). Germline-derived CDR1 and CDR2 are MNHNS and SASEGT. This CDR3 has 16 amino acids. CDR3 DNA sequence: TGTGCCAGCAGTGAACCCCGAGGGGGGGTGAACGCTGAAGCTTTCTTT. Encoded protein: CASSEPRGGVNAEAFF.

The chain uses TRBV19 and TRBJ1-5; a weak D match, TRBD1 (6 bases). Trimming shortened V by 4 bases and J by 6 bases, and 10 bases separated the two germline ends. CDR3 length equals 13 residues. The V gene's germline CDR1 is LNHDA and CDR2 SQIVND (reference sequence). The CDR3 region is CASSKSGVQPQHF. The CDR3 DNA is TGTGCCAGTAGTAAGTCAGGGGTTCAGCCCCAGCATTTT.

V and J are TRBV10-2 and TRBJ2-7; 7 nucleotides match TRBD1. Trimming cost V 6 bases and J 3 bases; bases outside gene matches: 5. From germline, CDR1 is WSHSY and CDR2 SAAADI. The CDR3 extends over 13 amino acids. The CDR3 spells CASSTTGDYEQYF. In nucleotides, the CDR3 is TGCGCCAGCAGCACCACAGGGGACTACGAGCAGTACTTC.

The chain employs TRBV7-2 and TRBJ1-1; D is unresolved. The germline V and J ends were trimmed by 3 bases and 4 bases, with 9 bases remaining between them. The length of the CDR3 is 13 residues. The germline V gene encodes CDR1 SGHTA and CDR2 FQGNSA. The CDR3 DNA sequence: TGTGCCAGCAGCTTCCTAGAGGTCACTGAAGCTTTCTTT. It encodes CASSFLEVTEAFF.

The rearrangement links TRBV4-2 to TRBJ2-1; D unresolved. The V gene's germline CDR1 is LGHNA and CDR2 YNFKEQ. The CDR3 sequence is 15 residues long. With 0 bases removed from V and 4 bases from J, the gap between germline ends came to 10 bases. The CDR3 coding sequence is TGTGCCAGCAGCCAAGATTTTGGGAATTACAATGAGCAGTTCTTC. It translates to CASSQDFGNYNEQFF.

This clone was observed once. The same CDR3 also results from other DNA sequences found in this sample. The chain recombines TRBV7-2 with TRBJ2-7; a possible D gene is TRBD1 (5 bases). V was clipped by 1 base and J by 2 bases, with 9 bases between them. Germline CDR1 SGHTA, CDR2 FQGNSA. The CDR3 loop spans 14 amino acids. The CDR3, as DNA: TGTGCCAGCAGCTTAGTAGGGGCGGCCTACGAGCAGTACTTC. It is translated as CASSLVGAAYEQYF.

This chain connects TRBV5-1 to TRBJ2-7; TRBD2 aligns across 9 bases. The germline V gene has CDR1 SGHRS and CDR2 YFSETQ. CDR3 length equals 14 residues. V shed 4 bases and J 2 bases; nucleotides not matched to a gene: 4. Here the CDR3 reads CASSRTSAAYEQYF. Written as DNA, the CDR3 is TGCGCCAGCAGCCGGACTAGCGCCGCCTACGAGCAGTACTTC.

The table lists this clone with a count of one. This chain joins TRBV28 and TRBJ1-6; weak D call: TRBD1 (6 bases). V lost 7 bases and J lost 9, with 16 bases in between. The CDR3 extends over 14 amino acids. Germline values: CDR1 MDHEN, CDR2 SYDVKM. CDR3 nucleotides: TGTGCCAGCACCCAGGGGTTCCAACTTTCACCCCTCCACTTT. Protein sequence: CASTQGFQLSPLHF.

The chain links TRBV11-3 to TRBJ2-2, with D possibly being TRBD1 (6 bases). Germline CDR1 and CDR2: SGHNT and YENEEA. V was pared by 4 bases and J by 6 bases, with 12 bases between. The CDR3 is 14 residues long. DNA for the CDR3: TGTGCCAGCAGCTCCCTAGGGGGATCCGGGGAGCTGTTTTTT. This translates into CASSSLGGSGELFF.